This T cell receptor beta chain came from a study of tumor-infiltrating lymphocytes in primary liver carcinoma. Study-wide background: The study enrolled male and female patients aged 30 to 69 years.

Overall study results and limits: Tumor top-250-clone fraction significantly exceeded that of blood (p = 0.039). Comparison of CD4+ and CD8+ repertoires was precluded by bulk unsorted samples.

As for this clonotype: What it binds is not known.

Germline DNA was also extracted, while the blood RNA originated from unsorted whole blood. The V gene lost 3 bases and the J gene lost 4 bases, with 7 bases spanning the gap. CDR1 and CDR2 (germline): SGHDT, YYEEEE. The CDR3 is made up of 12 amino acids. The researchers produced TCR beta cDNA from roughly 550 ng total RNA with a constant-region primer. ARM-PCR, slightly modified, supplied the TCR beta libraries through three nested multiplex PCR rounds. Investigators reported that the first two PCR rounds, at 10 cycles each, used TRBV1-TRBV30 forward primers with a C-beta reverse primer. TCRdb reprocessed the multiplex PCR reads via MiXCR and lists one record per CDR3 protein. Of about 330,000 distinct CDR3 sequences in the sample, about 61% were seen once.

V gene TRBV5-6 combines with J gene TRBJ2-5, with unresolved D. The sequencing sample was made of peripheral blood. This TCR derives from a man aged 35 to 55 with primary liver carcinoma and hepatitis B virus infection. As DNA, the CDR3 is TGTGCCAGCAGCTCCGGGCCAGAGACCCAGTACTTC. Its translation: CASSSGPETQYF. Supplemented by reference TRBV5-6 and TRBJ2-5, the full variable domain reads DAGVTQSPTHLIKTRGQQVTLRCSPKSGHDTVSWYQQALGQGPQFIFQYYEEEERQRGNFPDRFSGHQFPNYSSELNVNALLLGDSALYLCASSSGPETQYFGPGTRLLVL.